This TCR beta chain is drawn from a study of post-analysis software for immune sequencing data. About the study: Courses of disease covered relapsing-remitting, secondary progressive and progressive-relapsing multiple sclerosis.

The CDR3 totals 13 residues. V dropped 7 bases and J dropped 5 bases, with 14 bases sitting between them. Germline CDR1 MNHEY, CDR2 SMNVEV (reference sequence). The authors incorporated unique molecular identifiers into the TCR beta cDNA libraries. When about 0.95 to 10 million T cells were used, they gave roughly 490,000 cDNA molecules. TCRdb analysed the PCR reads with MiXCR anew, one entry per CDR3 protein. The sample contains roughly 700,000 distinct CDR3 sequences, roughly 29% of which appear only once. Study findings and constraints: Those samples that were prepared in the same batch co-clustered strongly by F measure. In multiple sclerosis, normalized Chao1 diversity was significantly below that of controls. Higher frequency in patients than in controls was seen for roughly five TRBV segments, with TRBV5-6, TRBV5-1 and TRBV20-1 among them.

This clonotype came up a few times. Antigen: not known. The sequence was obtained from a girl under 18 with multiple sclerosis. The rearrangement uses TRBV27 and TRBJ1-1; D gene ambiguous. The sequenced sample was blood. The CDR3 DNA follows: TGTGCCAGCACCCGATGGGGTTCAACTGAAGCTTTCTTT. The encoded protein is CASTRWGSTEAFF.